This entry lists 30 T cell receptor beta chains sequenced from one sample in a study of cytomegalovirus exposure and HLA in healthy donors. TCRdb's table, derived via immunoSEQ multiplex PCR, lists solely in-frame clones and lacks some. The table has 100,000 to 130,000 clones, about 85% seen once. Sequencing was performed on PBMCs. The source of these receptors is a woman between 18 and 29 years old in good health and CMV-seronegative.

The V gene is TRBV6-6, the J gene TRBJ2-7, with a possible D match to TRBD1 (6 bases). Trimming removed 10 bases from V and 3 bases from J, with 16 bases in between. The CDR3 loop spans 13 amino acids. Germline CDR1 reads MNHNY; CDR2 reads SVGAGI (reference sequence). The CDR3 spells CATRQESLYEQYF. CDR3 DNA sequence: TGTGCCACTCGACAGGAGTCGCTCTACGAGCAGTACTTC.

This clone was detected once. This sequence joins TRBV7-9 and TRBJ2-7, with 10 bases fitting TRBD1. Germline V lookup: CDR1 SEHNR, CDR2 FQNEAQ (reference sequence). The CDR3 is made up of 16 amino acids. Trimming took 0 bases from V and 0 from J; bases not matched to a gene: 2. This CDR3 reads CASSLAGQGGSYEQYF. The DNA for the CDR3 is TGTGCCAGCAGCTTAGCCGGACAGGGGGGCTCCTACGAGCAGTACTTC.

The chain carries TRBV27 and TRBJ1-1, with TRBD1 matching 8 bases. The length of the CDR3 is 14 residues. Losses at the gene ends were 8 bases for V and 3 bases for J; bases not matched to a gene: 8. Germline loops: CDR1 MNHEY, CDR2 SMNVEV (reference sequence). CDR3 protein: CASQSGGSYTEAFF. The DNA for the CDR3 is TGTGCCAGCCAATCAGGGGGCTCGTACACTGAAGCTTTCTTT.

The chain uses TRBV18 and TRBJ2-1, with TRBD1 identical over 7 bases. The CDR3 loop spans 16 amino acids. Germline assignment: CDR1 KGHSH and CDR2 LQKENI. Trimming took 2 bases from V and 3 from J; bases not matched to a gene: 7. The CDR3, as DNA: TGTGCCAGCTCACCAAATAAGGGGGCTATCTACAATGAGCAGTTCTTC. Protein product: CASSPNKGAIYNEQFF. The full variable domain, in which reference TRBV18 and TRBJ2-1 provide the parts outside the CDR3, is NAGVMQNPRHLVRRRGQEARLRCSPMKGHSHVYWYRQLPEEGLKFMVYLQKENIIDESGMPKERFSAEFPKEGPSILRIQQVVRGDSAAYFCASSPNKGAIYNEQFFGPGTRLTVL.

There are a few counts of this clone. V usage is TRBV9 and J usage is TRBJ1-2, with D possibly TRBD1 on 5 matching bases. Per the germline V gene, CDR1 is SGDLS and CDR2 is YYNGEE. Trimming removed 0 bases from V and 0 bases from J, with 9 bases in between. The CDR3 length is 15 residues. The chain's CDR3 is CASSVGVTANYGYTF. CDR3 DNA: TGTGCCAGCAGCGTAGGGGTGACAGCTAACTATGGCTACACCTTC.

V is TRBV30 and J is TRBJ1-1, with 9 bases matching TRBD1. V lost 5 bases and J lost 12; bases outside the gene matches: 7. CDR1 GTSNPN and CDR2 SVGIG come from the germline V gene (reference sequence). There are 11 residues in the CDR3. The CDR3 spells CAWRGQGKTFF. The CDR3 coding sequence is TGTGCCTGGCGGGGACAGGGAAAGACTTTCTTT.

The chain couples TRBV5-8 to TRBJ2-3; D call uncertain. V lost 6 bases, J lost 8 bases, and 13 bases lay in between. CDR3 length: 12 residues. Germline CDR1 is SGHTS and CDR2 is YDEGEE. The CDR3 bases are TGTGCCAGCACCCCCGGAGTGGGTACGCAGTATTTT. It codes for CASTPGVGTQYF.

The chain is built from TRBV6-6 and TRBJ2-3; TRBD1 agrees at 7 bases. CDR1 is MNHNY, CDR2 SVGAGI, per germline (reference sequence). V lost 4 bases, J lost 2 bases, and 3 bases stayed unmatched. The CDR3 runs to 14 residues. CDR3 protein: CASSLGGSTDTQYF. As DNA, the CDR3 is TGTGCCAGCAGTTTAGGGGGCTCCACAGATACGCAGTATTTT.

This chain links TRBV5-6 with TRBJ2-2; D is undetermined. The ends were cut back, 4 bases at V and 3 bases at J, with 7 bases in the middle. CDR1 and CDR2 (germline): SGHDT, YYEEEE. The CDR3 loop spans 13 amino acids. The CDR3, as DNA: TGTGCCAGCAGCCCGACATACACCGGGGAGCTGTTTTTT. Encoded protein: CASSPTYTGELFF.

The V and J genes are TRBV30 and TRBJ1-1; D unclear. V was trimmed by 0 bases and J by 7 bases, leaving 12 bases between them. Germline V lookup: CDR1 GTSNPN, CDR2 SVGIG (reference sequence). The CDR3 consists of 13 residues. This CDR3 reads CAWSVSGYGEAFF. The CDR3 DNA sequence: TGTGCCTGGAGTGTGTCCGGGTACGGTGAAGCTTTCTTT.

The chain uses TRBV15 and TRBJ1-2, with a tentative D call TRBD1 (5 bases). The ends were cut back, 5 bases at V and 3 bases at J, with 13 bases in the middle. CDR1 LNHNV and CDR2 YYDKDF come from the germline V gene (reference sequence). The CDR3 spans 14 residues. CDR3 coding DNA: TGTGCCACCAGCCGTCGGGGGGTGGACTATGGCTACACCTTC. Encoded protein: CATSRRGVDYGYTF.

This rearrangement joins TRBV7-8 to TRBJ1-2, with D unresolved. This CDR3 is 16 amino acids long. The V end lost 1 base, the J end lost 6 bases, and 18 bases lay between the germline ends. Germline-derived CDR1 and CDR2 are SGHVS and FQNEAQ. CDR3 protein: CASSLGQAGSWDGYTF. The CDR3 DNA reads as TGTGCCAGCAGCTTAGGACAAGCGGGCTCTTGGGATGGCTACACCTTC. The variable domain in full, with the rest retrieved from reference TRBV7-8 and TRBJ1-2, is GAGVSQSPRYKVAKRGQDVALRCDPISGHVSLFWYQQALGQGPEFLTYFQNEAQLDKSGLPSDRFFAERPEGSVSTLKIQRTQQEDSAVYLCASSLGQAGSWDGYTFGSGTRLTVV.

This rearrangement joins TRBV27 to TRBJ1-1; D is unclear. Germline V CDR1 and CDR2: MNHEY, SMNVEV (reference sequence). There are 14 residues in the CDR3. With 3 bases removed from V and 1 base from J, the gap between germline ends came to 9 bases. The CDR3 sequence is CASSLAGPNTEAFF. CDR3 DNA: TGTGCCAGCAGTTTGGCGGGCCCGAACACTGAAGCTTTCTTT.

The V gene is TRBV10-3, the J gene TRBJ1-2, with D unclear. The CDR3 is 13 residues long. In germline, CDR1 is ENHRY, CDR2 SYGVKD. Trimming cost V 0 bases and J 6 bases, with 8 bases left between them. CDR3: CAISESRENGYTF. The CDR3 DNA reads TGTGCCATCAGTGAGTCAAGGGAGAATGGCTACACCTTC.

This chain joins TRBV5-1 and TRBJ1-2, with D perhaps TRBD1 (6 bases). CDR3 length: 12 amino acids. Trimming pared 9 bases from V and 6 bases from J, leaving 15 bases between. Germline V gene lookup returns CDR1 SGHRS and CDR2 YFSETQ. The CDR3 spells CATSNRDDGYTF. The DNA for the CDR3 is TGCGCCACCTCGAACAGGGATGATGGCTACACCTTC.

The chain combines TRBV30 with TRBJ1-5, with 8 positions matching TRBD1. The CDR3 runs 14 residues. The germline gives CDR1 GTSNPN, CDR2 SVGIG (reference sequence). Losses at the gene ends were 2 bases for V and 2 bases for J; bases not matched to a gene: 2. The CDR3 here is CAWSLTGGNQPQHF. The CDR3 nucleotides are TGTGCCTGGAGTCTGACAGGGGGCAATCAGCCCCAGCATTTT.

The chain employs TRBV9 and TRBJ2-1, with TRBD1 identical over 9 bases. This CDR3 comprises 17 residues. The germline V gene encodes CDR1 SGDLS and CDR2 YYNGEE. J gave up 3 bases and V 0 bases, and 7 bases lay outside the gene matches. The DNA for the CDR3 is TGTGCCAGCAGCGTAGCCTCCGGGACAGGGCTCTACAATGAGCAGTTCTTC. Translating it yields CASSVASGTGLYNEQFF.

The rearrangement joins TRBV4-1 to TRBJ2-2; 12 bases are shared with TRBD2. In germline, CDR1 is MGHRA, CDR2 YSYEKL. After removal of 6 bases from V and 4 bases from J, the junction contained 0 bases not matched to a gene. The CDR3 is 14 amino acids. CDR3 sequence (DNA): TGCGCCAGCAGGGGACTAGCGGGCACCGGGGAGCTGTTTTTT. This encodes CASRGLAGTGELFF.

This rearrangement joins TRBV2 to TRBJ1-5; perhaps TRBD1 as D (5 bases). Trimming shortened V by 8 bases and J by 1 base, and 27 bases separated the two germline ends. The germline V gene encodes CDR1 SNHLY and CDR2 FYNNEI. This CDR3 has 19 residues. The CDR3, as DNA: TGTGCCAGCTCGGACACAGGTGGGTATGTTGGAGTCAGCAATCAGCCCCAGCATTTT. Translation: CASSDTGGYVGVSNQPQHF.

The chain is built from TRBV4-1 and TRBJ2-2; no reliable D call. Trimming left V 2 bases short and J 6 bases short, with 7 bases between. The CDR3 totals 13 residues. CDR1 and CDR2 from the germline V gene are MGHRA and YSYEKL. The CDR3 sequence is CASSQPFSGELFF. The CDR3 region has the DNA TGCGCCAGCAGCCAACCCTTCTCCGGGGAGCTGTTTTTT.

The chain links TRBV9 to TRBJ1-6; the D is unclear. Trimming removed 3 bases from V and 0 bases from J, with 7 bases in between. The CDR3 length is 15 residues. Germline CDR1 SGDLS, CDR2 YYNGEE. CDR3 region: CASSGEDSYNSPLHF. CDR3 sequence (DNA): TGTGCCAGCAGCGGAGAGGACTCCTATAATTCACCCCTCCACTTT.

V and J are TRBV7-9 and TRBJ2-6; perhaps TRBD2 as D (6 bases). V was shortened by 3 bases and J by 1 base, with 16 bases between the two germline ends. The length of the CDR3 is 18 residues. Germline V gene lookup returns CDR1 SEHNR and CDR2 FQNEAQ (reference sequence). The chain's CDR3 is CASSLEPGTYSGANVLTF. The CDR3 DNA is TGTGCCAGCAGCTTGGAACCAGGGACTTATTCTGGGGCCAACGTCCTGACTTTC.

The V call is TRBV30, the J call TRBJ2-3; possible D gene TRBD1, 6 bases. The germline V gene encodes CDR1 GTSNPN and CDR2 SVGIG (reference sequence). CDR3 size: 13 residues. Trimming took off 5 bases at V and 3 bases at J, with 12 bases between the two ends. The DNA of the CDR3 is TGTGCCTGGTCTCAGGGGATTACAGATACGCAGTATTTT. Amino acid sequence: CAWSQGITDTQYF.

The rearrangement uses TRBV9 and TRBJ2-2; 14 bases map to TRBD2. After removal of 3 bases from V and 1 base from J, the junction contained 2 bases not matched to a gene. The CDR3 spans 17 residues. The germline CDR1 and CDR2 sequences are SGDLS and YYNGEE. The chain's CDR3 is CASSGGLAGVNTGELFF. Written as DNA, the CDR3 is TGTGCCAGCAGCGGGGGACTAGCGGGGGTGAACACCGGGGAGCTGTTTTTT.

To note about this clone: Other DNA variants within this sample encode the same CDR3. The chain joins TRBV5-6 to TRBJ2-7; D uncertain. Germline CDR1 and CDR2: SGHDT and YYEEEE. V was cut by 0 bases and J by 2 bases, with 9 bases left in between. The CDR3 sequence is 14 residues long. This chain's CDR3 is CASSLGRSTYEQYF. DNA for the CDR3: TGTGCCAGCAGCTTGGGCAGATCGACCTACGAGCAGTACTTC. The whole variable domain, filled in from reference TRBV5-6 and TRBJ2-7, reads DAGVTQSPTHLIKTRGQQVTLRCSPKSGHDTVSWYQQALGQGPQFIFQYYEEEERQRGNFPDRFSGHQFPNYSSELNVNALLLGDSALYLCASSLGRSTYEQYFGPGTRLTVT.

The V gene is TRBV6-5, the J gene TRBJ2-2; no clear D gene. The germline gives CDR1 MNHEY, CDR2 SVGAGI. This CDR3 region has 16 residues. Trimming cost V 4 bases and J 0 bases, with 12 bases left between them. The CDR3 nucleotides read TGTGCCAGCAGTTCCCAAGCCCCCCCGAACACCGGGGAGCTGTTTTTT. Translated, it gives CASSSQAPPNTGELFF.

The chain combines TRBV5-1 with TRBJ2-7, with a weak D call TRBD1 (6 bases). This CDR3 region has 15 residues. Trimming stripped 2 bases from V and 2 bases from J, with 14 bases between. The germline V gene has CDR1 SGHRS and CDR2 YFSETQ. CDR3 DNA sequence: TGCGCCAGCAGCTTCGGACAGCAACCCACCTACGAGCAGTACTTC. This gives the protein CASSFGQQPTYEQYF. Filled out from reference TRBV5-1 and TRBJ2-7, the complete variable domain reads KAGVTQTPRYLIKTRGQQVTLSCSPISGHRSVSWYQQTPGQGLQFLFEYFSETQRNKGNFPGRFSGRQFSNSRSEMNVSTLELGDSALYLCASSFGQQPTYEQYFGPGTRLTVT.

The chain employs TRBV5-1 and TRBJ2-5, with D possibly TRBD2 on 6 matching bases. The germline V gene has CDR1 SGHRS and CDR2 YFSETQ. The CDR3 is 13 amino acids. The V gene lost 3 bases and the J gene lost 4 bases, with 10 bases spanning the gap. The CDR3: CASSWGVAETQYF. CDR3 DNA: TGCGCCAGCAGCTGGGGGGTAGCAGAGACCCAGTACTTC.

The chain combines TRBV11-2 with TRBJ1-2; 7 positions match TRBD1. The ends lost 7 bases at V and 8 bases at J; junction bases unmatched: 13. Germline CDR1 reads SGHAT; CDR2 reads FQNNGV. The CDR3 totals 14 residues. CDR3 amino acids: CASKDRTAVNGYTF. DNA of the CDR3: TGTGCCAGCAAGGACAGGACAGCTGTGAACGGCTACACCTTC.

The chain has TRBV15 and TRBJ2-7, with TRBD1 as a possible D gene (6 bases). This CDR3 has 15 residues. Trimming removed 5 bases from V and 6 bases from J, with 20 bases in between. Germline CDR1 LNHNV, CDR2 YYDKDF (reference sequence). CDR3 sequence: CATSGSRGPSGEQYF. The CDR3 DNA reads TGTGCCACCAGCGGCTCCAGGGGACCCTCTGGCGAGCAGTACTTC.